A selection of T cell receptor beta chains follows, all from one sample in a study of radiotherapy plus CTLA-4 blockade in lung cancer. The protocol was immunoSEQ multiplex PCR, while the TCRdb copy is restricted to in-frame clones and leaves out a portion. The repertoire holds about 72,000 clones, with about 80% as singletons. The starting material was peripheral blood, obtained from a patient treated with radiotherapy plus ipilimumab. All receptors come from a human donor with non-small cell lung cancer who had a complete response to radiotherapy plus ipilimumab. CDR3s include the opening cysteine and the closing phenylalanine or tryptophan. The order of the fields is V gene, J gene, clone size, D gene, CDR3 protein, CDR3 DNA. D genes are given only for firm matches. Some rows have no size entry. The others give once, few or many, or a class for an expanded clone.

TRBV10-3,TRBJ2-3,-,TRBD2,CAISRRAGDPPGAQYF,TGTGCCATCAGCAGACGAGCGGGAGACCCGCCTGGGGCGCAGTATTTT
TRBV19,TRBJ1-5,-,-,CASRGSFNQPQHF,TGTGCCAGTCGTGGGAGTTTTAATCAGCCCCAGCATTTT
TRBV5-1,TRBJ2-5,-,TRBD2,CASSPGLAGPRGETQYF,TGCGCCAGCAGCCCGGGACTAGCGGGTCCAAGGGGAGAGACCCAGTACTTC
TRBV15,TRBJ2-4,-,-,CATSRDNGGAKNIQYF,TGTGCCACCAGCAGAGACAACGGGGGCGCCAAAAACATTCAGTACTTC
TRBV10-1,TRBJ2-2,once,-,CASSEGAGELFF,TGCGCCAGCAGTGAAGGGGCCGGGGAGCTGTTTTTT
TRBV4-1,TRBJ2-1,-,-,CASGEDIGLPNEQFF,TGCGCCAGCGGAGAAGACATAGGACTCCCCAATGAGCAGTTCTTC
TRBV6-1,TRBJ1-1,once,TRBD1,CASKPGQKNTEAFF,TGTGCCAGCAAACCGGGACAGAAGAACACTGAAGCTTTCTTT
TRBV11-2,TRBJ2-1,-,TRBD2,CASSPSGTSGRSGRFF,TGTGCCAGCAGCCCATCTGGGACTAGCGGGAGGTCTGGTCGGTTCTTC
TRBV7-9,TRBJ1-6,-,-,CASSLDVNSPLHF,TGTGCCAGCAGCTTAGACGTTAATTCACCCCTCCACTTT
TRBV14,TRBJ2-3,-,-,CASSQGGGTTHRDTQYF,TGTGCCAGCAGCCAGGGGGGCGGGACTACCCATAGAGATACGCAGTATTTT
TRBV6-5,TRBJ1-6,-,-,CASTKGQQVPLHF,TGTGCCAGCACCAAGGGCCAGCAGGTACCCCTCCACTTT
TRBV7-2,TRBJ2-5,-,TRBD1,CASSFFVGQGIQETQYF,TGTGCCAGCAGCTTCTTTGTAGGACAGGGAATTCAAGAGACCCAGTACTTC
TRBV14,TRBJ1-1,-,-,CASSQETASNTEAFF,TGTGCCAGCAGCCAAGAAACTGCATCGAACACTGAAGCTTTCTTT
TRBV6-6,TRBJ1-2,once,TRBD1,CASSYATGTEYGYTF,TGTGCCAGCAGTTACGCAACCGGGACAGAGTATGGCTACACCTTC
TRBV6-5,TRBJ2-7,-,-,CASSEFSSYEQYF,TGTGCCAGCAGTGAGTTCAGCTCCTACGAGCAGTACTTC
TRBV30,TRBJ2-7,-,TRBD1,CAWSSGTGANTYEQYF,TGTGCCTGGAGTTCCGGGACAGGGGCCAACACCTACGAGCAGTACTTC
TRBV28,TRBJ1-5,-,-,CASGTGNSNQPQHF,TGTGCCAGCGGAACAGGGAATAGCAATCAGCCCCAGCATTTT
TRBV5-1,TRBJ1-1,-,-,CASSLSGSSNTEAFF,TGCGCCAGCAGCTTGTCAGGCAGCTCGAACACTGAAGCTTTCTTT
TRBV18,TRBJ1-5,-,TRBD1,CASSPDRVQHF,TGTGCCAGCTCACCAGACAGGGTCCAGCATTTT
TRBV2,TRBJ2-7,-,-,CASSTIRGSEQYF,TGTGCCAGCAGTACCATAAGAGGCTCCGAGCAGTACTTC
TRBV6-5,TRBJ1-5,-,-,CASSPGSRGNQPQHF,TGTGCCAGCAGTCCAGGATCCAGGGGCAATCAGCCCCAGCATTTT
TRBV4-1,TRBJ2-3,-,-,CASSQDWPMINTQYF,TGCGCCAGCAGCCAAGATTGGCCGATGATAAATACGCAGTATTTT
TRBV10-3,TRBJ1-3,-,-,CAISESTVSGNTIYF,TGTGCCATCAGTGAGTCGACAGTCTCTGGAAACACCATATATTTT
TRBV7-2,TRBJ2-2,-,-,CASSLDFGRGSPGELFF,TGTGCCAGCAGCTTAGATTTCGGACGAGGAAGCCCCGGGGAGCTGTTTTTT
TRBV7-6,TRBJ1-4,-,TRBD1,CASSSQGAANEKLFF,TGTGCCAGCAGCTCCCAGGGGGCAGCTAATGAAAAACTGTTTTTT
TRBV27,TRBJ2-2,-,-,CASSTRPGSRTGELFF,TGTGCCAGCAGTACTAGGCCCGGGAGTCGGACCGGGGAGCTGTTTTTT
TRBV4-3,TRBJ2-5,-,-,CASSQGRAQETQYF,TGCGCCAGCAGCCAAGGGAGGGCCCAAGAGACCCAGTACTTC
TRBV5-1,TRBJ2-3,-,-,CASSSGATTSTDTQYF,TGCGCCAGCAGCTCAGGGGCCACCACTAGCACAGATACGCAGTATTTT
TRBV27,TRBJ1-2,-,-,CASGRTSLYGYTF,TGTGCCAGCGGTAGGACCTCTCTTTATGGCTACACCTTC
TRBV29-1,TRBJ1-2,-,-,CSVEGRDIAGGYTF,TGCAGCGTTGAGGGCAGGGACATTGCTGGAGGCTACACCTTC
TRBV11-3,TRBJ1-5,-,TRBD1,CASSLMRDSLSNSNQPQHF,TGTGCCAGCAGCTTAATGCGGGACAGCTTATCCAATAGCAATCAGCCCCAGCATTTT
TRBV19,TRBJ1-5,-,-,CASSIDQWTQHF,TGTGCCAGTAGTATAGATCAATGGACCCAGCATTTT
TRBV7-6,TRBJ1-1,-,TRBD1,CASSYRIGPIGTGSDTEAFF,TGTGCCAGCAGCTACCGGATCGGGCCCATAGGGACAGGATCGGACACTGAAGCTTTCTTT
TRBV10-1,TRBJ2-3,few,-,CASNDRGSDTQYF,TGCGCCAGCAATGACCGGGGTTCAGATACGCAGTATTTT
TRBV6-6,TRBJ2-7,-,TRBD1,CASSYRGTGAYEQYF,TGTGCCAGCAGTTACCGCGGGACAGGGGCCTACGAGCAGTACTTC
TRBV12-5,TRBJ2-7,-,-,CASGEGQKEYEQYF,TGTGCTAGTGGGGAAGGACAGAAGGAGTACGAGCAGTACTTC
TRBV2,TRBJ2-3,-,TRBD2,CASRGLADTQYF,TGTGCCAGCAGGGGACTAGCGGATACGCAGTATTTT
TRBV10-3,TRBJ2-2,-,-,CAISQERSTGELFF,TGTGCCATCAGTCAAGAGAGAAGCACCGGGGAGCTGTTTTTT
TRBV5-6,TRBJ1-2,few,-,CASSLEDSWGAYGYTF,TGTGCCAGCAGCTTGGAAGACTCGTGGGGGGCGTATGGCTACACCTTC
TRBV20-1,TRBJ2-7,many,-,CSAMGTNEYF,TGCAGTGCTATGGGGACAAACGAGTACTTC
TRBV9,TRBJ2-5,-,-,CASSPRLVQETQYF,TGTGCCAGCAGCCCTCGACTAGTCCAAGAGACCCAGTACTTC
TRBV7-9,TRBJ1-6,-,TRBD1,CASSGGQGPNSPLHF,TGTGCCAGCAGCGGTGGACAGGGCCCTAATTCACCCCTCCACTTT
TRBV9,TRBJ2-3,-,-,CASSVATLADTQYF,TGTGCCAGCAGCGTAGCTACGCTAGCGGATACGCAGTATTTT
TRBV20-1,TRBJ1-2,-,-,CSAPQGNGYTF,TGCAGTGCGCCCCAGGGGAATGGCTACACCTTC
TRBV7-2,TRBJ2-3,-,-,CASSFSWAGADTQYF,TGTGCCAGCAGCTTTTCGTGGGCCGGGGCAGATACGCAGTATTTT
TRBV19,TRBJ2-3,-,TRBD1,CASRPEGASTDTQYF,TGTGCCAGTAGGCCCGAGGGGGCAAGCACAGATACGCAGTATTTT
TRBV28,TRBJ2-1,-,-,CASSTPSGHYNEQFF,TGTGCCAGCAGTACCCCCAGCGGGCACTACAATGAGCAGTTCTTC
TRBV12-5,TRBJ1-6,-,TRBD1,CASGGGTGISYNSPLHF,TGTGCTAGTGGTGGGGGGACAGGGATCTCCTATAATTCACCCCTCCACTTT
TRBV4-3,TRBJ2-7,-,TRBD2,CASSPLLKRGTYEQYF,TGCGCCAGCAGCCCTCTCCTGAAGCGGGGGACCTACGAGCAGTACTTC